The T cell receptor (beta chain) under discussion was sequenced for a study of CD8+ T cells in alopecia areata. Study background: For 6 to 18 months, tofacitinib was taken, and 6 months off drug followed.

Treatment in this sample: oral pan-JAK inhibitor, 5-10 mg twice daily. Peripheral blood and lesional scalp punch biopsies were taken from alopecia areata patients. RNA, once extracted, was reverse transcribed into cDNA for use as the sequencing template. Method: immunoSEQ multiplex PCR; TCRdb's copy keeps in-frame clones and lacks some. Altogether approximately 210,000 clones are present, over 55% being singletons, with the ten largest covering 0.85% to 1.3%. This clone was seen a handful of times. No antigen is known for it. Study conclusions and caveats: Tofacitinib significantly lowered scalp clonality and expanded CD8+ clones among the top 100. The study found higher clonality in lesional than normal scalp, especially in alopecia totalis/universalis.

The V gene's germline CDR1 is MGHDK and CDR2 SYGVNS. Trimming removed 1 base from V and 2 bases from J; junction bases left unmatched: 5. This CDR3 has 17 amino acids. The receptor comes from a human donor with alopecia areata. Sequenced material: CD4+ T cells sorted from blood, taken at week 24, from a patient treated with tofacitinib. V usage is TRBV25-1 and J usage is TRBJ2-2; 9 positions agree with TRBD2. CDR3 loop: CASSEWTGTSNTGELFF. DNA for the CDR3: TGTGCCAGCAGTGAATGGACCGGGACTAGCAACACCGGGGAGCTGTTTTTT.